The clone carrying this T cell receptor (beta chain) was detected only once. Per the original data handling: It was from reference gene primer amplification that nucleated cell counts were estimated. The method was immunoSEQ multiplex PCR; TCRdb's version includes in-frame clones alone and lacks a portion of them. The V and J calls and clone size are taken from that table; D and trimming were inferred from the DNA. The table includes fewer than 80,000 clones, approximately 86% detected once. This specimen belongs to a study of blood T cell repertoires in COVID-19. Study context: The study drew acute and convalescent COVID-19 samples from the United States, Italy and Spain. Nucleic acid was either cDNA or gDNA, and it came from T cells, B-cell-depleted T cells, or PBMCs.

The CDR3 totals 14 residues. Germline values: CDR1 LGHNA, CDR2 YSLEER. With 1 base clipped from V and 10 bases from J, the junction kept 6 bases outside the gene matches. The Seattle patients, enrolled during active infection, were followed longitudinally. The V gene is TRBV4-3, the J gene TRBJ1-4, with TRBD1 matching 7 bases. This sequence was found in an elderly man with COVID-19, enrolled during active disease. The specimen was peripheral blood. The CDR3, as DNA: TGCGCCAGCAGCCAAGCCAGGGGGAACTCAAAACTGTTTTTT. The encoded protein is CASSQARGNSKLFF.